The 30 T cell receptor beta chains in this list originate from one sample, sequenced in a study of blood T cell repertoires in COVID-19. Sequencing used immunoSEQ multiplex PCR; TCRdb keeps in-frame clones, though not all of them. Counted here are more than 45,000 clones, about 90% occurring once; the ten biggest clones make up approximately 6%. Material: peripheral blood. These receptors all stem from an older man with active COVID-19.

The chain couples TRBV9 to TRBJ2-5; tentative D call: TRBD1 (6 bases). CDR1 is SGDLS and CDR2 is YYNGEE in the germline V gene. V lost 4 bases and J 5 bases, leaving 21 bases between the germline ends. The CDR3 runs to 16 residues. CDR3 region: CASSIRDNNLGETQYF. The CDR3 coding sequence is TGTGCCAGCAGCATCCGGGACAACAACTTGGGGGAGACCCAGTACTTC. The entire variable domain, with the rest obtained from reference TRBV9 and TRBJ2-5, is as follows: DSGVTQTPKHLITATGQRVTLRCSPRSGDLSVYWYQQSLDQGLQFLIQYYNGEERAKGNILERFSAQQFPDLHSELNLSSLELGDSALYFCASSIRDNNLGETQYFGPGTRLLVL.

This chain joins TRBV19 and TRBJ1-6; 7 nucleotides match TRBD1. The V and J ends lost 5 bases and 1 base, in that order; junction bases with no gene match: 8. CDR1 and CDR2 from the germline V gene are LNHDA and SQIVND (reference sequence). This CDR3 has 17 amino acids. CDR3 loop: CASSPEGRGSYNSPLHF. The CDR3 DNA follows: TGTGCCAGTAGTCCCGAGGGCAGGGGGTCCTATAATTCACCCCTCCACTTT.

This chain connects TRBV3-1 (or the pseudogene TRBV3-2) to TRBJ1-2; 10 positions match TRBD1. Germline lookup yields CDR1 LGHDT and CDR2 YNNKEL (reference sequence). CDR3 length equals 14 residues. Trimming cost V 3 bases and J 2 bases; bases outside gene matches: 0. The CDR3, as DNA: TGTGCCAGCAGCCAGACAGGGGGCAACTATGGCTACACCTTC. It translates to CASSQTGGNYGYTF.

The chain couples TRBV4-1 to TRBJ1-5; 8 bases agree with TRBD1. After removal of 1 base from V and 5 bases from J, the junction contained 7 bases not matched to a gene. Germline V CDR1 and CDR2: MGHRA, YSYEKL. The CDR3 spans 16 residues. CDR3 bases: TGCGCCAGCAGCCAAGTACCGGGACAGGAGCATCAGCCCCAGCATTTT. Amino acid sequence: CASSQVPGQEHQPQHF.

This chain connects TRBV30 to TRBJ1-2, with D uncertain. V was cut by 0 bases and J by 4 bases, with 18 bases left in between. Germline-derived CDR1 and CDR2 are GTSNPN and SVGIG (reference sequence). The CDR3 covers 16 residues. In DNA, the CDR3 is TGTGCCTGGAGTGTCCTAGGCGGAATACCGATCTATGGCTACACCTTC. Protein product: CAWSVLGGIPIYGYTF.

The chain is built from TRBV4-3 and TRBJ2-3, with D hard to call. V was pared by 0 bases and J by 5 bases, with 12 bases between. CDR1 and CDR2 (germline): LGHNA, YSLEER. The CDR3 has 15 amino acids. The CDR3 is CASSQDFSSGDTQYF. The CDR3 bases are TGCGCCAGCAGCCAAGATTTTAGTTCAGGAGATACGCAGTATTTT.

This clone was seen once. V is TRBV5-4 and J is TRBJ2-3, with 10 bases matching TRBD1. The germline V gene has CDR1 SGHNT and CDR2 YYREEE (reference sequence). This CDR3 has 16 amino acids. V was clipped by 4 bases and J by 1 base; unmatched bases: 6. The CDR3 is CASSRPGQGGTDTQYF. The CDR3 DNA reads TGTGCCAGCAGCCGACCCGGACAGGGGGGCACAGATACGCAGTATTTT.

This chain connects TRBV5-4 to TRBJ1-3; no clear D gene. The V end was cut by 4 bases, the J end by 6 bases, with 20 bases between. Germline V gene lookup returns CDR1 SGHNT and CDR2 YYREEE (reference sequence). The CDR3 spans 16 residues. The CDR3 loop reads CASSADGGYSSNTIYF. The CDR3 DNA is TGTGCCAGCAGCGCGGACGGCGGGTACAGCTCAAACACCATATATTTT.

The chain recombines TRBV7-8 with TRBJ2-5; D is perhaps TRBD1 (6 bases). CDR1 SGHVS and CDR2 FQNEAQ come from the germline V gene. Trimming took off 5 bases at V and 4 bases at J, with 11 bases between the two ends. CDR3 length: 13 residues. CDR3 sequence reads: CASSPGQRETQYF. The CDR3 DNA reads as TGTGCCAGCAGCCCGGGACAACGAGAGACCCAGTACTTC.

The chain recombines TRBV9 with TRBJ1-1, with 8 bases matching TRBD1. The CDR3 extends over 15 amino acids. Per germline, CDR1 SGDLS and CDR2 YYNGEE. V dropped 3 bases and J dropped 7; count of bases not matched to a gene: 11. DNA of the CDR3: TGTGCCAGCAGCGCTCACCCAGGGGGCGGGCGTGAAGCTTTCTTT. The encoded protein is CASSAHPGGGREAFF.

The chain has TRBV5-1 and TRBJ1-2; D ambiguous. This CDR3 region has 16 residues. Germline V CDR1 and CDR2: SGHRS, YFSETQ. V was clipped by 1 base and J by 8 bases, with 21 bases between them. CDR3 region: CASSLRSDAYRGGYTF. The DNA of the CDR3 is TGCGCCAGCAGCTTGAGGTCTGACGCATACCGAGGCGGCTACACCTTC. Full variable domain (rest looked up from reference TRBV5-1 and TRBJ1-2): KAGVTQTPRYLIKTRGQQVTLSCSPISGHRSVSWYQQTPGQGLQFLFEYFSETQRNKGNFPGRFSGRQFSNSRSEMNVSTLELGDSALYLCASSLRSDAYRGGYTFGSGTRLTVV.

This clone is classed as medium-sized. The gene calls are TRBV30 and TRBJ1-6; perhaps TRBD1 as D (5 bases). Germline V gene sequence: CDR1 GTSNPN, CDR2 SVGIG (reference sequence). CDR3 length: 12 amino acids. V was clipped by 5 bases and J by 9 bases, with 11 bases between them. The CDR3 region is CAWSGMPSPLHF. The CDR3 bases are TGTGCCTGGTCAGGGATGCCTTCACCCCTCCACTTT. Combining the CDR3 with reference TRBV30 and TRBJ1-6 gives the whole variable domain SQTIHQWPATLVQPVGSPLSLECTVEGTSNPNLYWYRQAAGRGLQLLFYSVGIGQISSEVPQNLSASRPQDRQFILSSKKLLLSDSGFYLCAWSGMPSPLHFGNGTRLTVT.

The V call is TRBV27, the J call TRBJ2-7; D is unclear. Per germline, CDR1 MNHEY and CDR2 SMNVEV (reference sequence). The CDR3 loop spans 13 amino acids. Trimming left V 2 bases short and J 0 bases short, with 5 bases between. The CDR3 spells CASSLADSYEQYF. The CDR3 DNA reads as TGTGCCAGCAGTTTAGCGGACTCCTACGAGCAGTACTTC.

The V call is TRBV5-8, the J call TRBJ2-1; D remains ambiguous. The germline V and J ends were trimmed by 0 bases and 5 bases, with 12 bases remaining between them. CDR1 and CDR2 from the germline V gene are SGHTS and YDEGEE. CDR3 length equals 15 residues. CDR3: CASSLGQWANNEQFF. The CDR3 nucleotides read TGTGCCAGCAGCTTGGGTCAGTGGGCAAACAATGAGCAGTTCTTC.

V gene TRBV3-1 (or the pseudogene TRBV3-2) combines with J gene TRBJ1-2; TRBD1 might be the D (5 bases). The germline CDR1 and CDR2 sequences are LGHDT and YNNKEL (reference sequence). V shed 1 base and J shed 8 bases, with 8 bases lying between them. The CDR3 is 12 residues long. The CDR3 sequence: CASSQAGYGYTF. The CDR3 DNA reads as TGTGCCAGCAGCCAAGCAGGGTACGGCTACACCTTC.

The rearrangement links TRBV6-6 to TRBJ1-1; D is possibly TRBD1 (5 bases). From germline, CDR1 is MNHNY and CDR2 SVGAGI (reference sequence). The CDR3 runs 16 residues. V shed 6 bases and J shed 6 bases, with 23 bases lying between them. The CDR3 reads CASRAGRPPEKPEAFF. CDR3 bases: TGTGCCAGCAGAGCGGGACGTCCCCCCGAGAAACCTGAAGCTTTCTTT.

The chain uses TRBV28 and TRBJ2-7; a weak D match, TRBD2 (6 bases). Germline V CDR1 and CDR2: MDHEN, SYDVKM. This CDR3 spans 14 amino acids. The V end lost 7 bases, the J end lost 3 bases, and 16 bases lay between the germline ends. Here the CDR3 reads CASTGGQFIYEQYF. The CDR3 DNA follows: TGTGCCAGCACCGGAGGGCAGTTTATCTACGAGCAGTACTTC. Full variable domain (missing parts from reference TRBV28 and TRBJ2-7): DVKVTQSSRYLVKRTGEKVFLECVQDMDHENMFWYRQDPGLGLRLIYFSYDVKMKEKGDIPEGYSVSREKKERFSLILESASTNQTSMYLCASTGGQFIYEQYFGPGTRLTVT.

The chain recombines TRBV5-1 with TRBJ1-4; 7 positions match TRBD1. This CDR3 spans 14 amino acids. V gave up 3 bases and J gave up 4 bases; unmatched junction bases: 3. The germline V gene encodes CDR1 SGHRS and CDR2 YFSETQ. The CDR3 sequence is CASSSGQVNEKLFF. The CDR3 DNA reads as TGCGCCAGCAGCTCTGGACAGGTTAATGAAAAACTGTTTTTT.

The chain employs TRBV5-1 and TRBJ1-4; possibly TRBD1 for D (5 bases). V was clipped by 3 bases and J by 4 bases, with 10 bases between them. Germline-derived CDR1 and CDR2 are SGHRS and YFSETQ. This CDR3 has 14 residues. The CDR3 bases are TGCGCCAGCAGCTCGGGACTAAATAATGAAAAACTGTTTTTT. Translating gives CASSSGLNNEKLFF.

The chain uses TRBV19 and TRBJ2-7, with TRBD1 matching over 9 bases. CDR3 length: 16 residues. Germline CDR1 LNHDA, CDR2 SQIVND (reference sequence). V trimming: 2 bases; J trimming: 1 base; junction bases outside the gene matches: 6. CDR3 in amino acids: CASSIRGTGKSYEQYF. The CDR3 DNA is TGTGCCAGTAGTATAAGAGGGACAGGGAAGTCCTACGAGCAGTACTTC.

This sequence joins TRBV6-6 and TRBJ2-1; 7 bases match TRBD2. With 6 bases clipped from V and 2 bases from J, the junction kept 7 bases outside the gene matches. CDR1 and CDR2 (germline): MNHNY, SVGAGI (reference sequence). This CDR3 region has 15 residues. CDR3 protein: CASSTTSKTYNEQFF. As DNA, the CDR3 is TGTGCCAGCAGCACGACTAGCAAAACCTACAATGAGCAGTTCTTC.

The CDR3 sequence: CASSLGGRDTGELFF. The CDR3 coding sequence is TGTGCCAGCAGTTTGGGGGGGCGGGACACCGGGGAGCTGTTTTTT. The chain carries TRBV28 and TRBJ2-2; D may be TRBD2 (7 bases). CDR1 and CDR2 from the germline V gene are MDHEN and SYDVKM. V was clipped by 3 bases and J by 3 bases, with 11 bases between them. The CDR3 consists of 15 residues.

This clone came up once. The rearrangement links TRBV6-5 to TRBJ1-3; TRBD1 agrees at 9 bases. The CDR3 totals 16 residues. The V and J ends lost 2 bases and 4 bases, in that order; junction bases with no gene match: 6. Germline assignment: CDR1 MNHEY and CDR2 SVGAGI. The CDR3 DNA reads TGTGCCAGCAGTTACAGTGGACAGGGGAGCGGAAACACCATATATTTT. Translation: CASSYSGQGSGNTIYF.

The chain couples TRBV15 to TRBJ2-2; 9 bases are shared with TRBD1. V was pared by 3 bases and J by 6 bases, with 8 bases of the junction left unmatched. The CDR3 sequence is 16 residues long. Looked up from germline, CDR1 is LNHNV and CDR2 is YYDKDF (reference sequence). CDR3 bases: TGTGCCACCAGCAGGGAAACCGGGACAGGGCCCGGGGAGCTGTTTTTT. Protein: CATSRETGTGPGELFF.

This clone has only one observation. The V and J genes are TRBV4-2 and TRBJ2-7; 9 positions match TRBD1. The germline V gene encodes CDR1 LGHNA and CDR2 YNFKEQ. V gave up 1 base and J gave up 3 bases; unmatched junction bases: 7. This CDR3 has 16 residues. CDR3 sequence (DNA): TGTGCCAGCAGCCAAGCGGAGGGGACAGGGCACTACGAGCAGTACTTC. It specifies CASSQAEGTGHYEQYF.

The chain is built from TRBV11-2 and TRBJ2-3; TRBD2 matches at 9 bases. The CDR3 is made up of 17 amino acids. V gave up 5 bases and J gave up 5 bases; unmatched junction bases: 14. Germline V gene sequence: CDR1 SGHAT, CDR2 FQNNGV. The DNA for the CDR3 is TGTGCCAGCAGCCGCCCAGGCGGGGGGGGTCCCGTAGATACGCAGTATTTT. This translates into CASSRPGGGGPVDTQYF. Complete variable domain (other parts from reference TRBV11-2 and TRBJ2-3): EAGVAQSPRYKIIEKRQSVAFWCNPISGHATLYWYQQILGQGPKLLIQFQNNGVVDDSQLPKDRFSAERLKGVDSTLKIQPAKLEDSAVYLCASSRPGGGGPVDTQYFGPGTRLTVL.

In its sample, this clone was seen once. The rearrangement links TRBV2 to TRBJ2-3; D remains unclear. The CDR3 extends over 17 amino acids. Germline CDR1 and CDR2: SNHLY and FYNNEI. Trimming cost V 7 bases and J 1 base, with 21 bases left between them. The CDR3 nucleotides are TGTGCCAGCAACGCTATTCTACGGGTCGATGGCACAGATACGCAGTATTTT. As protein: CASNAILRVDGTDTQYF. Full variable domain (outside the CDR3, taken from reference TRBV2 and TRBJ2-3): EPEVTQTPSHQVTQMGQEVILRCVPISNHLYFYWYRQILGQKVEFLVSFYNNEISEKSEIFDDQFSVERPDGSNFTLKIRSTKLEDSAMYFCASNAILRVDGTDTQYFGPGTRLTVL.

The chain has TRBV7-2 and TRBJ2-1; 11 bases are shared with TRBD1. Germline V gives CDR1 SGHTA, CDR2 FQGNSA. The CDR3 totals 16 residues. Trimming removed 5 bases from V and 8 bases from J; junction bases left unmatched: 11. The CDR3 here is CASSLWPGDRGYEQFF. CDR3 nucleotides: TGTGCCAGCAGCCTCTGGCCCGGGGACAGGGGGTATGAGCAGTTCTTC.

The chain links TRBV5-1 to TRBJ2-1; 9 positions agree with TRBD1. The V gene's germline CDR1 is SGHRS and CDR2 YFSETQ. This CDR3 spans 15 amino acids. V trimming: 5 bases; J trimming: 3 bases; junction bases outside the gene matches: 6. The chain's CDR3 is CASSRTGGVYNEQFF. The CDR3 nucleotides are TGCGCCAGCAGTAGAACAGGGGGCGTCTACAATGAGCAGTTCTTC.

The rearrangement joins TRBV2 to TRBJ2-6; TRBD1 aligns across 8 bases. CDR1 SNHLY and CDR2 FYNNEI come from the germline V gene. CDR3 size: 15 residues. V was clipped by 6 bases and J by 1 base; unmatched bases: 2. CDR3 DNA sequence: TGTGCCAGCAGGAACAGGGGGTCTGGGGCCAACGTCCTGACTTTC. Translating it yields CASRNRGSGANVLTF.